This is a list of T cell receptor beta chains from one sample in a study of cytomegalovirus exposure and HLA in healthy donors. Some clones are missing from TCRdb's copy, which holds only in-frame ones; the method was immunoSEQ multiplex PCR. Of about 110,000 clones detected, approximately 81% appear once; the ten largest clones hold 3%. The specimen was PBMCs. Every receptor here comes from a woman under 30 in good health and CMV-seropositive. CDR3s include the opening cysteine and the closing phenylalanine or tryptophan. The order of the fields is J gene, clone size, V gene, D gene, CDR3 DNA, CDR3 protein. A D gene is named only where the DNA matches it firmly. Clone sizes are given selectively: once, few, many, or a class where the clone is expanded.

TRBJ2-7	-	TRBV25-1	TRBD1	TGTGCCAGCAGTGGGACAGGGCAAACCTACGAGCAGTACTTC	CASSGTGQTYEQYF
TRBJ2-1	-	TRBV5-4	-	TGTGCCAGCAGCTTCAACTCGGACAATGAGCAGTTCTTC	CASSFNSDNEQFF
TRBJ2-7	-	TRBV19	TRBD1	TGTGCCAGTAGTACAGGGGGCTACGAGCAGTACTTC	CASSTGGYEQYF
TRBJ2-7	-	TRBV7-9	TRBD2	TGTTCCAGCAGCTTAGTTGGGACTAGCACGAACGACGAGCAGTACTTC	CSSSLVGTSTNDEQYF
TRBJ1-5	-	TRBV19	-	TGTGCCAGTAGTATCCCTGACAGTCCCCGGGGGAATCAGCCCCAGCATTTT	CASSIPDSPRGNQPQHF
TRBJ1-3	-	TRBV30	TRBD1	TGTGCCGGAACAGGGGGCTGGGGAAACACCATATATTTT	CAGTGGWGNTIYF
TRBJ2-7	few	TRBV27	TRBD1	TGTGCCAGCAGTTCATGGGACAGGAGCTCCTACGAGCAGTACTTC	CASSSWDRSSYEQYF
TRBJ1-1	once	TRBV5-1	TRBD1	TGCGCCAGCAGCCTCCGGACAGGAGTGAACACTGAAGCTTTCTTT	CASSLRTGVNTEAFF
TRBJ1-2	-	TRBV6-5	-	TGTGCCAGCAGCCCCGGGGTCATGGGGTACACCTTC	CASSPGVMGYTF
TRBJ1-2	-	TRBV2	TRBD1	TGTGCCAGCAGTGAATCAAGCGACGGGACAGGGAAGGGCTACACCTTC	CASSESSDGTGKGYTF
TRBJ2-1	-	TRBV5-1	-	TGCGCCAGCAGCTTAGAACAGCCATACAATGAGCAGTTCTTC	CASSLEQPYNEQFF
TRBJ1-1	-	TRBV2	-	TGTGCCAGCAGTGACGGGTATACGAACACTGAAGCTTTCTTT	CASSDGYTNTEAFF
TRBJ1-2	-	TRBV7-6	TRBD1	TGTGCCAGCAGCTTCCCGGGACAGGGGGCGAGGAACTATGGCTACACCTTC	CASSFPGQGARNYGYTF
TRBJ2-7	once	TRBV5-6	-	TGTGCCAGCAGCTACGGACTTCCCTACGAGCAGTACTTC	CASSYGLPYEQYF
TRBJ1-2	-	TRBV4-1	-	TGCGCCAGCCAGGAACGTGCCGGGATCTATGGCTACACCTTC	CASQERAGIYGYTF
TRBJ1-2	-	TRBV6-4	-	TGTGCCAGCAGTGACCCCCAACAAGACAGTAACTATGGCTACACCTTC	CASSDPQQDSNYGYTF
TRBJ2-5	few	TRBV6-5	-	TGTGCCAGCAGTTACTCGAGAAGGGGAGAGACCCAGTACTTC	CASSYSRRGETQYF
TRBJ2-7	-	TRBV6-1	TRBD1	TGTGCCAGCCACCCGACCCGGGACAGAAGCTACGAGCAGTACTTC	CASHPTRDRSYEQYF
TRBJ2-7	once	TRBV7-9	TRBD1	TGTGCCAGCAGCTTAGGGGACAGGGTCCGGGATGAGCAGTACTTC	CASSLGDRVRDEQYF
TRBJ1-5	few	TRBV4-2	TRBD1	TGTGCCAGCAGCCAAGAAGGACAGGGGGATCAGCCCCAGCATTTT	CASSQEGQGDQPQHF